The source of this T cell receptor (beta chain) is a study of human T cells and chemical hapten exposure. TCRdb reprocessed the RACE reads with MiXCR, giving one entry per CDR3 protein. The table has more than 100,000 distinct CDR3 sequences, 10% to 12% seen once. This clonotype occurred many times. The time point is: patch test 3, about 24 weeks after DPC sensitization. Treatment here: therapeutic diphenylcyclopropenone sensitization with weekly scalp DPC. Extraction yielded total RNA from whole blood (unfractionated). Looked up from germline, CDR1 is MNHEY and CDR2 is SVGAGI. The CDR3 spans 15 residues. V shed 4 bases and J 5 bases; nucleotides not matched to a gene: 5.

The chain carries TRBV6-5 and TRBJ2-2, with 9 positions matching TRBD2. This sequence originates from a woman between 45 and 65 years old with alopecia areata. Some clones in this sample may be carry-over from other donors' samples. This material consisted of whole blood, taken in connection with sensitization to the hapten diphenylcyclopropenone (DPC). The CDR3 sequence is CASSSTSGPTGELFF. CDR3 nucleotide sequence: TGTGCCAGCAGTTCTACTAGCGGGCCAACCGGGGAGCTGTTTTTT.